This T cell receptor (beta chain) originates from a study of blood T cell repertoires in COVID-19 (dated by TCRdb to between 2020 and 2021). For the wider study: The collaborator samples originated in the United States, Italy and Spain and spanned the acute and convalescent phases of COVID-19. The material from the prospective study consisted of cDNA or gDNA derived from T cells, B-cell-depleted T cells, or PBMCs. Deeply sampled blood TCRbeta repertoires from subjects exposed to, actively infected with, or recovered from COVID-19 were included in the dataset. The repertoires were made available in a free public database intended to serve as a resource for research on the immune response to SARS-CoV-2. Samples were obtained from the ongoing ImmuneRACE study (first 160 participants) and from 1,254 subjects provided by 6 global collaborators. Nearly every sample came with metadata listing a de-identified subject ID, COVID-19 status, age in years and sex. HLA class I and class II types, where available, came from metadata supplied by the sample provider rather than from assay-based typing.

A note on this clone: Its target antigen remains unknown. No base-level quality is on record; no much larger clone is a single base apart.

The full study reports these points: The quantity of clinical and demographic metadata differed by source and by participant and was supplied without curation.

TCRbeta CDR3 regions were amplified from genomic DNA by means of the immunoSEQ Assay, a bias-controlled multiplex PCR. On the study's bioinformatics: Nucleated cell counts per sample were estimated from amplification of reference gene primers within the assay. Sequence reads were collapsed and filtered to measure the absolute abundance of every unique TCRbeta CDR3 rearrangement. Productive Simpson clonality was computed per sample as the square root of Simpson's diversity index over productive rearrangements. The immuneACCESS repertoire file appears here via TCRdb, limited to in-frame rearrangements. These files lack a portion of the clones; in checked studies, under half of the deficit traces to unresolved V genes, and the cause of the others is not known. V, J and clone size are taken as reported in that table, and D and trimming were inferred from the DNA itself. Recorded for this sample are about 190,000 clones; approximately 84% of them occurred a single time. The ten largest clones represent approximately 5% of the sample.

Between the V and J ends, shortened by 5 bases and 1 base respectively, the junction contains 15 bases. CDR1 GTSNPN and CDR2 SVGIG are derived from the germline V gene (reference sequence). Including cysteine and phenylalanine, the CDR3 has 15 amino acids. Only the CDR3 portion is preserved as DNA: 45 bases, with reading frame beginning at the first base. The collaborating institutions used their own protocols to collect whole blood in K2EDTA tubes. Collaborator samples were shipped for TCRbeta analysis as frozen whole blood, isolated PBMCs, or DNA extracted from either sample type. This receptor chain uses TRBV30 and TRBJ2-1, with TRBD2 as a weak D call on 6 bases. Material: peripheral blood. The TCR comes from a woman in her sixties or seventies with active or convalescent COVID-19. The CDR3 corresponds to CAWERRGRSYNEQFF. The sequenced DNA is TGTGCCTGGGAAAGGCGGGGAAGATCCTACAATGAGCAGTTCTTC. Supplemented by the reference TRBV30 and TRBJ2-1 proteins around the CDR3, the complete variable domain is SQTIHQWPATLVQPVGSPLSLECTVEGTSNPNLYWYRQAAGRGLQLLFYSVGIGQISSEVPQNLSASRPQDRQFILSSKKLLLSDSGFYLCAWERRGRSYNEQFFGPGTRLTVL.